The clone carrying this T cell receptor beta chain was counted only a few times. The antigen is undetermined. This record comes from a study of T cells in Graves' hyperthyroidism and ophthalmopathy. The CDR3 spans 17 residues. CDR1 is DFQATT, CDR2 SNEGSKA, per germline (reference sequence). V shed 3 bases and J 0 bases; nucleotides not matched to a gene: 8. The study, taken as a whole, reports: Ophthalmopathy onset followed model prediction by a median roughly six months.

Researchers took RNA transcripts and amplified the TCR beta CDR3 regions from them. HTBI primers were used for first-round RT-PCR of the TCR CDR3. TCRdb reanalysed the multiplex PCR reads using MiXCR and keeps one entry per CDR3 protein. The data contain about 640,000 distinct CDR3 sequences, less than 25% of them singletons. Patients were excluded for uncontrolled infection, other autoimmune disease, pregnancy or lactation. Each 10 ml fresh peripheral blood draw supplied the PBMCs. This chain joins TRBV20-1 and TRBJ2-5, with 12 bases that match TRBD2. Sequencing was performed on blood. This receptor was obtained from a man between 25 and 39 years old with Graves' ophthalmopathy. CDR3 nucleotide sequence: TGCAGTGCTAGTAGACTAGCGGGAGCGGGCTACCAAGAGACCCAGTACTTC. Its translation: CSASRLAGAGYQETQYF.